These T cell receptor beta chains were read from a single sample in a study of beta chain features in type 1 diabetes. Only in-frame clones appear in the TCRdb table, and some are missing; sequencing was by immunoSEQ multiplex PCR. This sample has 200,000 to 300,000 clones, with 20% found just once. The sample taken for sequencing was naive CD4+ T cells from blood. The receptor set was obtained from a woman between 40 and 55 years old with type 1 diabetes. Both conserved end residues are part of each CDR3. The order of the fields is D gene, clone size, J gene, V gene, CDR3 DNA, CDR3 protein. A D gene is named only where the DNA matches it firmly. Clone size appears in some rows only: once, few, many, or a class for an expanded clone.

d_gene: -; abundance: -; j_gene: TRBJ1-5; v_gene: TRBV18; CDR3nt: TGTGCCAGCTCACCCCGGGAGGGAGGAGAGCCCCAGCATTTT; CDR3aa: CASSPREGGEPQHF
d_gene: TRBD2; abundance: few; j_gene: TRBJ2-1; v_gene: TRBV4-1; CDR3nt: TGCGCCAGCAGCCAAGAAGGACTAGGAACTGGAAATGAGCAGTTCTTC; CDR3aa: CASSQEGLGTGNEQFF
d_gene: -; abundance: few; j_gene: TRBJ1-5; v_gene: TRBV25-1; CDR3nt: TGTGCCAGCAGTCCCAGGGGCACCCAAAATCAGCCCCAGCATTTT; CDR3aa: CASSPRGTQNQPQHF
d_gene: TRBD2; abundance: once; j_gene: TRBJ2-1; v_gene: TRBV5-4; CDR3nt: TGTGCCAGCAGCTTGGGAAGTGGGAGGGCCGATGAGCAGTTCTTC; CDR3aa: CASSLGSGRADEQFF
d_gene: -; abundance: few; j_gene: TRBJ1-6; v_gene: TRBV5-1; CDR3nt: TGCGCCAGCAGCTTGGCGGGGTGGAGTAGTTCCTATAATTCACCCCTCCACTTT; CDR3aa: CASSLAGWSSSYNSPLHF
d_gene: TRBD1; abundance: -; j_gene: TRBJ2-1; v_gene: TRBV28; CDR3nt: TGTGCCAGCAGTTCACCGGGACAGGGTGTTATCAATGAGCAGTTCTTC; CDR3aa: CASSSPGQGVINEQFF
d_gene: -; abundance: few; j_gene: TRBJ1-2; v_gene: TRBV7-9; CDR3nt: TGTGCCAGCAGCCCGGTGCACGAGTCCTATGGCTACACCTTC; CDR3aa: CASSPVHESYGYTF
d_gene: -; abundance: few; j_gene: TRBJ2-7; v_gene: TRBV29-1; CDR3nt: TGCAGCGTTGACGGCAGGGGTACCTACGAGCAGTACTTC; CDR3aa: CSVDGRGTYEQYF
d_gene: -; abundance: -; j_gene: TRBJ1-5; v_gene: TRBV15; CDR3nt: TGTGCCACCAGCAAGCAGTTGGCCTCAGGGGCCCCCAATCAGCCCCAGCATTTT; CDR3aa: CATSKQLASGAPNQPQHF
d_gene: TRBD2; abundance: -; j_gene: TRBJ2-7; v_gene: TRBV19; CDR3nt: TGTGCCAGTAGTATCGGTAGCGGGAGTATCTACGAGCAGTACTTC; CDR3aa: CASSIGSGSIYEQYF
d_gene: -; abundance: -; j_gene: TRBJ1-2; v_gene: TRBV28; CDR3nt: TGTGCCAGCAGCCCCGAGGGTCCGTGGAGCTACACCTTC; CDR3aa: CASSPEGPWSYTF
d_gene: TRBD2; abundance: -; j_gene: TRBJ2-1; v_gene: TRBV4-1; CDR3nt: TGCGCCAGCAGCCAAGGGACTAGCGGGACCCACAATGAGCAGTTCTTC; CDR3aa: CASSQGTSGTHNEQFF
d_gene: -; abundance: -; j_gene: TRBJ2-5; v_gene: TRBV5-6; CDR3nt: TGTGCCAGCAGCTTGGTTCTACTCGGGACCCAGTACTTC; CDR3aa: CASSLVLLGTQYF
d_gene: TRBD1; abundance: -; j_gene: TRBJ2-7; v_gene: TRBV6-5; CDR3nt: TGTGCCAGCAGTTACTCGGGGACAGGGGGCCACGAGCAGTACTTC; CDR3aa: CASSYSGTGGHEQYF
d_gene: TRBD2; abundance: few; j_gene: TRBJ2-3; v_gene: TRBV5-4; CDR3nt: TGTGCCAGCAGCTTATCTAGCGGGACCACAGATACGCAGTATTTT; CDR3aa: CASSLSSGTTDTQYF
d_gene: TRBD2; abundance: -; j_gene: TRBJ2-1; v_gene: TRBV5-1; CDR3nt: TGCGCCAGCAGCCCCCTGTCGGGACTAGCGGGATCCAGAGGTGAGCAGTTCTTC; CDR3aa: CASSPLSGLAGSRGEQFF
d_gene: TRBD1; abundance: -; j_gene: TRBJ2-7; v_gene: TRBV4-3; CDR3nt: TGCGCCAGCAGCCCAGGGACAGGGGTCGGCGAGCAGTACTTC; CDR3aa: CASSPGTGVGEQYF
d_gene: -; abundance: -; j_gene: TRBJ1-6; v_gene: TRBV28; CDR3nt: TGTGCCAGCAGTCAGCCAGTGGGCTCACCCCTCCACTTT; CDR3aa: CASSQPVGSPLHF
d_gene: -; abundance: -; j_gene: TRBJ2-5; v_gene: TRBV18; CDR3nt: TGTGCCAGCTCACCTAGCGAGACCCAGTACTTC; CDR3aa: CASSPSETQYF
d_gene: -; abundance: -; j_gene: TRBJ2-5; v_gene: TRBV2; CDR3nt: TGTGCCAGCAGTGGGCTAGCCCAAGAGACCCAGTACTTC; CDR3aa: CASSGLAQETQYF
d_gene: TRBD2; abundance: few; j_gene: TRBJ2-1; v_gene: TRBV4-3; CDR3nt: TGCGCCAGCAGCCAACAGCGGGGGGGGGATGAGCAGTTCTTC; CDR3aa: CASSQQRGGDEQFF
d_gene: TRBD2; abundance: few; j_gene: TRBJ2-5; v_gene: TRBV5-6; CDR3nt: TGTGCCAGCAGCCCCGGCGGGGGGGACCAAGAGACCCAGTACTTC; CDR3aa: CASSPGGGDQETQYF
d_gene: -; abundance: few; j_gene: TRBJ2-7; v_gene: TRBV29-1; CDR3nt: TGCAGCGTTGAAGATCGATTAGGGGGAATCTACGAGCAGTACTTC; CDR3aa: CSVEDRLGGIYEQYF
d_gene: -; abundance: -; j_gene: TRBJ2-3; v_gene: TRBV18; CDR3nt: TGTGCCAGCTCACCCGGGGGAGATACGCAGTATTTT; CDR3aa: CASSPGGDTQYF
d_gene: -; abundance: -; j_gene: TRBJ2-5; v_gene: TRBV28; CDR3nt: TGTGCCAGCAGTTTATCCGCCAAGAGAGAGACCCAGTACTTC; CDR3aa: CASSLSAKRETQYF
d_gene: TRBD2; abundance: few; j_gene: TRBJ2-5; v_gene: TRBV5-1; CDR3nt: TGCGCCAGCAGCTTGGGCGCTGGTAGCGGGCAACAAGAGACCCAGTACTTC; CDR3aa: CASSLGAGSGQQETQYF
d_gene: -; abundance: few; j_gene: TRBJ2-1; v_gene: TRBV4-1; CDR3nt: TGCGCCAGCAGCTGGGGTCAGGGGCCCTACAATGAGCAGTTCTTC; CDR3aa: CASSWGQGPYNEQFF
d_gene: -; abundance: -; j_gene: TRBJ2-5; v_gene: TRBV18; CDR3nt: TGTGCCAGCTCACCGCTGGATAGGCGAGGAGAGACCCAGTACTTC; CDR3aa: CASSPLDRRGETQYF
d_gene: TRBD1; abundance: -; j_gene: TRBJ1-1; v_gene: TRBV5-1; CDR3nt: TGCGCCAGCAGCGTGGGACAGATGAACACTGAAGCTTTCTTT; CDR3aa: CASSVGQMNTEAFF
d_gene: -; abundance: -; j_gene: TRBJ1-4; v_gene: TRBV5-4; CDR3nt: TGTGCCAGCAGTTTTGGTCGAGGTGAAAAACTGTTTTTT; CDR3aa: CASSFGRGEKLFF
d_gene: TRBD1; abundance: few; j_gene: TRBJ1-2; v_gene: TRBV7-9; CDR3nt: TGTGCCAGTCAGATCACAGGGGGCGAAGGCTACACCTTC; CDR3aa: CASQITGGEGYTF
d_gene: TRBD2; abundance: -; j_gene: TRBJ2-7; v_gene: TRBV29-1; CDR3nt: TGCAGCGTCGGGGGGGCGGGTTACGAGCAGTACTTC; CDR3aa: CSVGGAGYEQYF
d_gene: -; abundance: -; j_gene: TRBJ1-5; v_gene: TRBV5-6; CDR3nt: TGTGCCAGCAGCCGACCGGGAACTAATCAGCCCCAGCATTTT; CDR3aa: CASSRPGTNQPQHF
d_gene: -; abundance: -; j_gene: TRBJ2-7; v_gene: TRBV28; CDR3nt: TGTGCCAGTGCCCAGGGCTACGAGCAGTACTTC; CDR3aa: CASAQGYEQYF
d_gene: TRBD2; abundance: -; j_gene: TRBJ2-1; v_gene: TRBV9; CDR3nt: TGTGCCAGCAGCGTAGGGAATAGCGGGGCTTACAATGAGCAGTTCTTC; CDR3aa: CASSVGNSGAYNEQFF
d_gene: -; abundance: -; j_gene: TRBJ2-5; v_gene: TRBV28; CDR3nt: TGTGCCAGCAGTTCAGGGCAGGGGCGAGAGACCCAGTACTTC; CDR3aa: CASSSGQGRETQYF
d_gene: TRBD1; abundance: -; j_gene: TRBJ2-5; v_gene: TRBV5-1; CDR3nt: TGCGCCAGCAGTCGGGACAGTCAAGAGACCCAGTACTTC; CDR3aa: CASSRDSQETQYF
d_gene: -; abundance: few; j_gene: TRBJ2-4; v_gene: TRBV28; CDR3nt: TGTGCCAGCAGTTTTGGCGGGACAGTAGATCTCATTCAGTACTTC; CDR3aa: CASSFGGTVDLIQYF
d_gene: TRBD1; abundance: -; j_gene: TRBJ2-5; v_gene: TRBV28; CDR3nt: TGTGCCAGCAGTTTGTACGGACAGGGTCGAGAGACCCAGTACTTC; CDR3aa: CASSLYGQGRETQYF
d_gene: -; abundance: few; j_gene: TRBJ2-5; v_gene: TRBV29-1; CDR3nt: TGCAGCGTTGATGGGCGACCCGGAGAGACCCAGTACTTC; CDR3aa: CSVDGRPGETQYF
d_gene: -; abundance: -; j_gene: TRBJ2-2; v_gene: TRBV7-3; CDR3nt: TGTGCCAGCAGCTTAAACGGGATCCCAAATACCGGGGAGCTGTTTTTT; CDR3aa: CASSLNGIPNTGELFF
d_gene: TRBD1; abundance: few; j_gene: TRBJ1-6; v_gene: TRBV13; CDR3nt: TGTGCCAGCAGCTTAGAAACAGGGGGCTATAATTCACCCCTCCACTTT; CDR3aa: CASSLETGGYNSPLHF
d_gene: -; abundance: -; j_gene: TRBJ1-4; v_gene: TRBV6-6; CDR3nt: TGTGCCAGCAGGTCACCCACGGGGGAGAAACTGTTTTTT; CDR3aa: CASRSPTGEKLFF
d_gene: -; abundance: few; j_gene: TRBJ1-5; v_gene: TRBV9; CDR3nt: TGTGCCAGCAGCGTAGACCCTGGCGGTAGCAATCAGCCCCAGCATTTT; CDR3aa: CASSVDPGGSNQPQHF
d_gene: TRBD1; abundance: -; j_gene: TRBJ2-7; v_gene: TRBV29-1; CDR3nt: TGCAGCGTTGGGCAGGGGGCGGGGGAGCAGTACTTC; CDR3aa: CSVGQGAGEQYF
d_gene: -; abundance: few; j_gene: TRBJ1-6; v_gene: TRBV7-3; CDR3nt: TGTGCCAGCAGCTTGGGTCAGGGAAGTTCACCCCTCCACTTT; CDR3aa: CASSLGQGSSPLHF
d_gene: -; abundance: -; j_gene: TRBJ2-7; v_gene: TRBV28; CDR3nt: TGTGCCAGCAGCTCCTCCTACGAGCAGTACTTC; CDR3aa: CASSSSYEQYF
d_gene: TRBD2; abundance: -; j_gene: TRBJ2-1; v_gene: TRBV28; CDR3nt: TGTGCCAGCAGTTTATCCACAATAGCGGGGGGGGGATTCTTC; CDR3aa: CASSLSTIAGGGFF
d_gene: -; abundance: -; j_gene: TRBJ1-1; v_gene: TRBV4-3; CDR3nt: TGCGCCAGCAGCCAAGATCCCCAGGTAAGGGGAAACACTGAAGCTTTCTTT; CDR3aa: CASSQDPQVRGNTEAFF
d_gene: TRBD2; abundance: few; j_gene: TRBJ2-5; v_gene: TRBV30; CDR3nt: TGTGCCTGGGGGACTAGCGGGAGGGAGACCCAGTACTTC; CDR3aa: CAWGTSGRETQYF
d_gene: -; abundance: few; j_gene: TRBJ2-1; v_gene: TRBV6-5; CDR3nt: TGTGCCATCCGTCAGACTATACTCAATGAGCAGTTCTTC; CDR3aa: CAIRQTILNEQFF
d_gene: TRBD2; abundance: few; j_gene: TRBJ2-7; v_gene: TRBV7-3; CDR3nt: TGTGCCAGCAGCTTGGGACTAGCGCCGACCTACGAGCAGTACTTC; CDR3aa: CASSLGLAPTYEQYF
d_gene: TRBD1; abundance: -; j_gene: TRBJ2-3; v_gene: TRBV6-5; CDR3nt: TGTGCCAGCAGTCCGGACAGGGACAGCACAGATACGCAGTATTTT; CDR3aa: CASSPDRDSTDTQYF